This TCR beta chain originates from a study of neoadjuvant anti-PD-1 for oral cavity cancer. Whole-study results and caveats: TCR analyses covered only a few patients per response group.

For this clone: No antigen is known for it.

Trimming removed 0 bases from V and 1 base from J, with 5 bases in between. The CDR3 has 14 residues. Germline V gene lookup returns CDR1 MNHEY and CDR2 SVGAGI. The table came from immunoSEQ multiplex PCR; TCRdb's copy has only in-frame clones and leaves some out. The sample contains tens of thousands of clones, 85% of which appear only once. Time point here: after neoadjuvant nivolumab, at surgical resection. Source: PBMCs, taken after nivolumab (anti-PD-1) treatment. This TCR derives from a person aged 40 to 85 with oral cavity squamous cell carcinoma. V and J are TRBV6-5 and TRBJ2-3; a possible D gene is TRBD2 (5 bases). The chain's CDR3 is CASSYSRGTDTQYF. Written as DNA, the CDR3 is TGTGCCAGCAGTTACTCGAGGGGCACAGATACGCAGTATTTT.